One T cell receptor (beta chain) is described in this entry. This clonotype came up many times. The antigen it recognizes is unknown. Compared with germline, one end of the junction differs, possibly owing to a read error. CDR1 and CDR2 are drawn from the germline V gene (reference sequence): SEHNR, FQNEAQ. There are 12 amino acids in the CDR3, from cysteine to phenylalanine inclusive. The DNA shown is the 36-base CDR3, in frame from base 1. The data were taken from a study of post-analysis software for immune sequencing data (dated by TCRdb to between 2014 and 2017). About the study as a whole: Recorded disease courses included relapsing-remitting, secondary progressive and progressive-relapsing multiple sclerosis, with some patients lacking subtype annotation. A subset of samples was prepared in parallel using single-end sample barcoding, then pooled and co-amplified after Illumina adapter ligation. The patient repertoires were set against about 12 previously published healthy control repertoires from donors whose ages ranged from roughly 6 to 26 years.

What the research found in general, with its limitations: Direct clustering with F measure revealed strong co-clustering of samples prepared in the same batch, which led to a batch-effect correction. Patients showed significantly higher frequencies than controls for 4 or 5 TRBV segments, among them TRBV5-6, TRBV5-1 and TRBV20-1. Multiple sclerosis patients had significantly lower normalized Chao1 diversity than controls, a result that suggests substantial peripheral T-cell clonal expansion. The multiple sclerosis patient group was slightly younger than the control group.

Libraries came from PCR. The run used an Illumina HiSeq 2500. To reduce PCR and sequencing biases, unique molecular identifiers were incorporated into the TCR beta cDNA libraries. Every 1 to 10 million input T cells yielded roughly 500,000 cDNA molecules, meaning each molecule approximated one T cell. The patient libraries were prepared and sequenced using the same protocol as the earlier healthy control dataset. Samples belonging to the same batch were prepared together, multiplexed and sequenced on a shared HiSeq lane. The original pipeline was this. Raw barcoded reads were processed with MIGEC, discarding single-read molecular identifier groups before consensus assembly and CDR3 extraction. Clonotype tables were post-analysed with VDJtools, and diversity was normalized by down-sampling all datasets to the smallest sample size. In repertoire overlap clustering, CDR3 amino acid sequences, but not nucleotide sequences, were matched to correct batch-related cross-sample contamination. TCRdb cleaned the public reads at Q25 with fastp, built clones with MiXCR and kept in-frame beta chains. All rows with the same CDR3 protein become a single entry with the most common DNA and genes. Clone size and V and J calls follow TCRdb, not the original study. This sample lists more than 500,000 distinct CDR3 sequences; 30% to 40% were detected once. The ten largest clones take up under 7% of the sample.

TCR beta repertoires were profiled from peripheral blood of over 10 young patients with multiple sclerosis to demonstrate the VDJtools post-analysis software. The multiple sclerosis patients were children and adolescents ranging in age from about 6 to 16 years. The specimen was blood. The sequence was obtained from a girl aged 2-17 years with multiple sclerosis. Rearrangement joined TRBV7-9 to TRBJ2-7; a tentative D call is TRBD2 (6 bases match). The CDR3 protein is CASSLGGSEQYF. The DNA sequence is TGTGCCAGCAGTTTAGGAGGGTCCGAGCAGTACTTC.